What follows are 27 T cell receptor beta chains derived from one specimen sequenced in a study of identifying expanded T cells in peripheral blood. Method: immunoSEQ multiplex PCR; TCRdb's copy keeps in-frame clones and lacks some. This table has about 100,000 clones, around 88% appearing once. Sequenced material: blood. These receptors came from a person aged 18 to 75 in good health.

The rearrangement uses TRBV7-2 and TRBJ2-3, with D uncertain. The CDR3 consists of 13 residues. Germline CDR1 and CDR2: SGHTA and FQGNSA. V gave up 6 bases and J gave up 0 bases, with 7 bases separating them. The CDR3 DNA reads TGTGCCAGCAGGCCCCTGAGCACAGATACGCAGTATTTT. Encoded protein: CASRPLSTDTQYF.

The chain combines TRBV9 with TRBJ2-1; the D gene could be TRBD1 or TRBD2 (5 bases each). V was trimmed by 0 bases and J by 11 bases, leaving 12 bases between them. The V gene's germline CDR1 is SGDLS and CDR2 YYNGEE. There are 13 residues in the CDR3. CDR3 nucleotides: TGTGCCAGCAGCGTAGAGGGGACGGCCAAGCAGTTCTTC. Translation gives CASSVEGTAKQFF.

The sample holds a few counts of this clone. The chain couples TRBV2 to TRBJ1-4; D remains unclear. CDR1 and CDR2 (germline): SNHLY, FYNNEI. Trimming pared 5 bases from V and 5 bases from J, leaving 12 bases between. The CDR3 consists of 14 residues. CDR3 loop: CASSPRQENEKLFF. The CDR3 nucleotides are TGTGCCAGCAGTCCCCGACAAGAAAATGAAAAACTGTTTTTT.

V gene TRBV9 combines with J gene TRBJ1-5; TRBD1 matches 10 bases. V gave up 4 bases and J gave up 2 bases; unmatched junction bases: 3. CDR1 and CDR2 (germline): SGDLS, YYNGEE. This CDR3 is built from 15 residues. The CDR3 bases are TGTGCCAGCAGCATGGGGACAGGGGGCAATCAGCCCCAGCATTTT. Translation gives CASSMGTGGNQPQHF.

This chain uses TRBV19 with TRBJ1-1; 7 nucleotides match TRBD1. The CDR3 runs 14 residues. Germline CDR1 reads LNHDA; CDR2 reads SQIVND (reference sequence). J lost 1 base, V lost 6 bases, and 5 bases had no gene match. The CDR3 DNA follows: TGTGCCAGTAGAGAGGGACAGACGAACACTGAAGCTTTCTTT. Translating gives CASREGQTNTEAFF.

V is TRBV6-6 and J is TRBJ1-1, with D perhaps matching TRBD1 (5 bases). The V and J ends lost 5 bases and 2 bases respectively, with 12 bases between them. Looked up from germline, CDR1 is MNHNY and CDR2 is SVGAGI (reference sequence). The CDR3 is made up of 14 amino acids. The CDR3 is CASSTNRGNTEAFF. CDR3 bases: TGTGCCAGCAGTACCAACCGGGGCAACACTGAAGCTTTCTTT.

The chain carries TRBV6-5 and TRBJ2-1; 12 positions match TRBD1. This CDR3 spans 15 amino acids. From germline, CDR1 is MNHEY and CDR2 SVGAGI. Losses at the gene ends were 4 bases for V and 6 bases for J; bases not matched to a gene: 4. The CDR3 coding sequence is TGTGCCAGCAGTTCGGGACAGGGGGCTATCAATGAGCAGTTCTTC. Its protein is CASSSGQGAINEQFF.

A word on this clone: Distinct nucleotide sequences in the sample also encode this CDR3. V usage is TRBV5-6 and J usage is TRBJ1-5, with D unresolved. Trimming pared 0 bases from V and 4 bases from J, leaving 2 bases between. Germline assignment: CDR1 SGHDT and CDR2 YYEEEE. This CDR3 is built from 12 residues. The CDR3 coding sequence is TGTGCCAGCAGCTTGGGTAATCAGCCCCAGCATTTT. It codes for CASSLGNQPQHF.

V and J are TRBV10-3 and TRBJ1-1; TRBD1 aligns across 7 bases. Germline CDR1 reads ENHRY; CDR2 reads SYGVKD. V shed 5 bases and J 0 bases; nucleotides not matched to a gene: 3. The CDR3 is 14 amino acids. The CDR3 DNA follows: TGTGCCATCAGTTTAACAGGGGTGAACACTGAAGCTTTCTTT. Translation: CAISLTGVNTEAFF.

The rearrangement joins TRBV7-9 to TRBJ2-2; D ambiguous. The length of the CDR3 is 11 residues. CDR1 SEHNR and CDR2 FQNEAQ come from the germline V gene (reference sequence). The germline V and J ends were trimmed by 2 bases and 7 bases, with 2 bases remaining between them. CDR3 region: CASSLHGELFF. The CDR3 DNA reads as TGTGCCAGCAGCTTACACGGGGAGCTGTTTTTT. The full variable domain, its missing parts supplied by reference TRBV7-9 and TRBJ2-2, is DTGVSQNPRHKITKRGQNVTFRCDPISEHNRLYWYRQTLGQGPEFLTYFQNEAQLEKSRLLSDRFSAERPKGSFSTLEIQRTEQGDSAMYLCASSLHGELFFGEGSRLTVL.

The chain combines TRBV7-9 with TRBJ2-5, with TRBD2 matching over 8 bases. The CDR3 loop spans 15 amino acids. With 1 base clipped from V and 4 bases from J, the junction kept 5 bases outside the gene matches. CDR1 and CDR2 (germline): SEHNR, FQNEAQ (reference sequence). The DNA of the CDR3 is TGTGCCAGCAGCTTAGTCGGGGGGGCCGGAGAGACCCAGTACTTC. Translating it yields CASSLVGGAGETQYF.

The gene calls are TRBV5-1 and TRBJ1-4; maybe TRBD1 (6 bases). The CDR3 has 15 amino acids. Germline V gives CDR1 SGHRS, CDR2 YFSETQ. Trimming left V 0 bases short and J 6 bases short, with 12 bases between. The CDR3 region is CASSLVQGSHEKLFF. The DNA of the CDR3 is TGCGCCAGCAGCTTGGTACAGGGATCCCATGAAAAACTGTTTTTT.

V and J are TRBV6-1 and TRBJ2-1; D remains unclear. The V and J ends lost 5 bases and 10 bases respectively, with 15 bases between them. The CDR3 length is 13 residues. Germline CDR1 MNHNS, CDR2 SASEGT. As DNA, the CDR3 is TGTGCCAGCAGTAACGCAAGGGAAGACGAGCAGTTCTTC. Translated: CASSNAREDEQFF.

This CDR3 reads CASSPGGAGGSYNEQFF. As DNA, the CDR3 is TGTGCCAGCAGTCCTGGAGGAGCGGGGGGGTCCTACAATGAGCAGTTCTTC. The chain links TRBV6-7 to TRBJ2-1, with 10 bases aligning to TRBD2. TRBV6-7 is an open reading frame whose function is uncertain. CDR3 size: 17 residues. J lost 1 base, V lost 5 bases, and 8 bases had no gene match.

CDR3 residues: CASSRPGVYGYTF. CDR3 nucleotide sequence: TGCGCCAGCAGCCGACCAGGGGTCTATGGCTACACCTTC. This sequence joins TRBV5-1 and TRBJ1-2; D may be TRBD1 (6 bases). Germline-derived CDR1 and CDR2 are SGHRS and YFSETQ. The germline V and J ends were trimmed by 4 bases and 4 bases, with 11 bases remaining between them. The CDR3 covers 13 residues.

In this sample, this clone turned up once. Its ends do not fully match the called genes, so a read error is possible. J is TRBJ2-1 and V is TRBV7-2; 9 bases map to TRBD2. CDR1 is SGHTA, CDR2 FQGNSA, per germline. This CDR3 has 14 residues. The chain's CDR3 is CASSLAGFMGGQFF. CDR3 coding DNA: TGTGCCAGCAGCCTAGCGGGATTTATGGGGGGGCAGTTCTTC. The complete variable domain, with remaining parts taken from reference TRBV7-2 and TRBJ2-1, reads GAGVSQSPSNKVTEKGKDVELRCDPISGHTALYWYRQSLGQGLEFLIYFQGNSAPDKSGLPSDRFSAERTGGSVSTLTIQRTQQEDSAVYLCASSLAGFMGGQFFGPGTRLTVL.

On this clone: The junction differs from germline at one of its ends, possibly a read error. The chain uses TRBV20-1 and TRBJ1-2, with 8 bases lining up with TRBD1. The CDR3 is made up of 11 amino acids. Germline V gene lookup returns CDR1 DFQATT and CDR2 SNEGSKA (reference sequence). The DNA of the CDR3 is TGCAGTTCAACTGATGGGACAGGCGACTTCTTC. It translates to CSSTDGTGDFF.

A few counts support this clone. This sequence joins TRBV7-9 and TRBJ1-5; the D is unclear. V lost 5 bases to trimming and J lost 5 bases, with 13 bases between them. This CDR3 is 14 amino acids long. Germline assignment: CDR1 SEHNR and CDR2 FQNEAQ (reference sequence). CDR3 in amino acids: CASSHMGRYQPQHF. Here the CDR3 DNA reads TGTGCCAGCAGCCACATGGGGAGGTATCAGCCCCAGCATTTT.

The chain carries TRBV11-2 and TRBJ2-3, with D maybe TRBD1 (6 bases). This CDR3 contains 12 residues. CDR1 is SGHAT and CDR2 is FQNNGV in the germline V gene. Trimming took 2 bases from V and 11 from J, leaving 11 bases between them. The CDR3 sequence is CASSLITGLQYF. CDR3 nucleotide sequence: TGTGCCAGCAGCTTAATTACAGGGCTGCAGTATTTT. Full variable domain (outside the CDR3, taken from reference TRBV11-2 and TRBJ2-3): EAGVAQSPRYKIIEKRQSVAFWCNPISGHATLYWYQQILGQGPKLLIQFQNNGVVDDSQLPKDRFSAERLKGVDSTLKIQPAKLEDSAVYLCASSLITGLQYFGPGTRLTVL.

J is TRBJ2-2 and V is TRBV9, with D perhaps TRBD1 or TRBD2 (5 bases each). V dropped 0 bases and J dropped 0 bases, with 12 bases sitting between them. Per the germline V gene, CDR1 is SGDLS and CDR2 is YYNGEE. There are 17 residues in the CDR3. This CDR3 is CASSVGDGAPNTGELFF. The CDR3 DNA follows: TGTGCCAGCAGCGTAGGGGACGGAGCTCCGAACACCGGGGAGCTGTTTTTT.

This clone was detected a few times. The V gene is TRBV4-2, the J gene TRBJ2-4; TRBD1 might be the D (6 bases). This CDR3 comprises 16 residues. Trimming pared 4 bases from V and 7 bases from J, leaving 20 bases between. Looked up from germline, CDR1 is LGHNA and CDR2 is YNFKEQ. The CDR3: CASSPTGRKDGNIQYF. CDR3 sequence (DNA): TGTGCCAGCAGCCCCACAGGGCGAAAGGACGGCAACATTCAGTACTTC.

CDR3 amino acids: CASSVAPAGTGELFF. DNA for the CDR3: TGTGCCAGCAGCGTTGCACCCGCGGGGACCGGGGAGCTGTTTTTT. This sequence joins TRBV7-2 and TRBJ2-2, with TRBD2 as a possible D gene (6 bases). Trimming shortened V by 5 bases and J by 5 bases, and 15 bases separated the two germline ends. Germline loops: CDR1 SGHTA, CDR2 FQGNSA. The CDR3 sequence is 15 residues long.

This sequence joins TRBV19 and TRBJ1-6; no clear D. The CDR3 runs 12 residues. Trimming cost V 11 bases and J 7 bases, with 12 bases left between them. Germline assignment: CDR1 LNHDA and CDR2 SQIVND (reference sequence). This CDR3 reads CAFRGRNSPLHF. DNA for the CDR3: TGTGCCTTCCGGGGTCGGAATTCACCCCTCCACTTT.

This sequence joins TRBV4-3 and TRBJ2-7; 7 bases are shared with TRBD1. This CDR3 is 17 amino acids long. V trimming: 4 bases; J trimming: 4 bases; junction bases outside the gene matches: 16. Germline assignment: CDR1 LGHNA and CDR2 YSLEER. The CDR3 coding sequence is TGCGCCAGCAGCCGCCACATACCGGGACAGCGTTTTTACGAGCAGTACTTC. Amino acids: CASSRHIPGQRFYEQYF.

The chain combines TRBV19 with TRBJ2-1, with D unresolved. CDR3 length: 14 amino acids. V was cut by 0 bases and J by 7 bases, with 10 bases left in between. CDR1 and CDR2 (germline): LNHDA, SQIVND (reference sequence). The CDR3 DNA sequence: TGTGCCAGTAGTATAGAGGGTTTGATGAATGAGCAGTTCTTC. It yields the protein CASSIEGLMNEQFF. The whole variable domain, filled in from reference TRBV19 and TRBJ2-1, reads DGGITQSPKYLFRKEGQNVTLSCEQNLNHDAMYWYRQDPGQGLRLIYYSQIVNDFQKGDIAEGYSVSREKKESFPLTVTSAQKNPTAFYLCASSIEGLMNEQFFGPGTRLTVL.

The CDR3 is CASSGRRGTEAFF. CDR3 DNA: TGTGCCAGCAGCGGTCGCAGGGGGACTGAAGCTTTCTTT. This chain uses TRBV11-2 with TRBJ1-1, with 7 bases fitting TRBD1. The CDR3 runs 13 residues. Germline CDR1 SGHAT, CDR2 FQNNGV. V lost 5 bases to trimming and J lost 5 bases; unmatched junction nucleotides: 5.

The CDR3 loop is CASSSQQGNEQFF. In DNA, the CDR3 is TGTGCCAGCAGCTCTCAACAGGGAAATGAGCAGTTCTTC. V usage is TRBV7-7 and J usage is TRBJ2-1; maybe TRBD1 (6 bases). V lost 4 bases and J lost 7, with 11 bases in between. The germline gives CDR1 SSHAT, CDR2 FNYEAQ (reference sequence). This CDR3 has 13 residues. The full variable domain, rest sourced from reference TRBV7-7 and TRBJ2-1, is GAGVSQSPRYKVTKRGQDVTLRCDPISSHATLYWYQQALGQGPEFLTYFNYEAQPDKSGLPSDRFSAERPEGSISTLTIQRTEQRDSAMYRCASSSQQGNEQFFGPGTRLTVL.